The present T cell receptor beta chain was sequenced within a study of blood T cell repertoires in COVID-19. Across the study: Collection of acute and convalescent COVID-19 samples took place in the United States, Italy and Spain. The cDNA or gDNA used as material had been derived from T cells, B-cell-depleted T cells, or PBMCs.

J lost 4 bases, V lost 5 bases, and 7 bases had no gene match. This CDR3 comprises 14 residues. Germline V CDR1 and CDR2: MNHEY, SVGAGI. The method was immunoSEQ multiplex PCR; TCRdb's version includes in-frame clones alone and lacks a portion of them. The table includes under 140,000 clones, about 72% detected once. This receptor was obtained from a woman aged 60 to 75 with acute or convalescent COVID-19. The chain couples TRBV6-5 to TRBJ1-2; 7 positions match TRBD1. Material for sequencing was peripheral blood. CDR3 sequence reads: CASSQTGMGYGYTF. CDR3 nucleotides: TGTGCCAGCAGTCAGACAGGGATGGGCTATGGCTACACCTTC.